These 27 T cell receptor beta chains share one sample of origin, sequenced in a study of spatial heterogeneity in lung cancer (dated by TCRdb to the late 2010s). The library was generated by 5' RACE. Sequencing was performed on a NextSeq 500. Through fastp at Q25 and MiXCR, TCRdb rebuilt clones from the public reads, retaining in-frame beta chains. Rows with one shared CDR3 protein collapse into an entry with the most common genes and DNA. This sample is represented by about 52,000 distinct CDR3 sequences; under 8% of them were singletons. About a third of the sample goes to the ten largest clones. The sample's time point, from its label and the paper: blood at routine non-recurrence follow-up after resection. Whole RNA extracted from tumor and nontumor lung tissue, or from cryopreserved PBMC samples, was used for TCR sequencing without cell sorting. Source: PBMCs, taken at follow-up. These receptors came from a female donor with early-stage non-small cell lung cancer.

There are many counts of this clonotype. V is TRBV11-1 and J is TRBJ2-7; 7 nucleotides align to TRBD1. Germline lookup yields CDR1 SGHAT and CDR2 FQDESV (reference sequence). The CDR3 consists of 13 residues. V lost 1 base, J lost 6 bases, and 3 bases stayed unmatched. The CDR3 nucleotides read TGTGCCAGCAGCTTAGGGACAGGAGGCGAGCAGTACTTC. Residues: CASSLGTGGEQYF.

This clonotype was seen at least ten times. This chain's CDR3 is CASSISPGFTDTQYF. The CDR3 nucleotides read TGTGCCAGTAGTATTTCCCCGGGGTTCACAGATACGCAGTATTTT. The J gene is TRBJ2-3, the V gene TRBV19, with D possibly TRBD2 on 5 matching bases. The CDR3 contains 15 residues. Trimming removed 3 bases at V and 2 bases at J, with 12 bases between. Germline assignment: CDR1 LNHDA and CDR2 SQIVND (reference sequence).

This clonotype has only a few counts. The V gene is TRBV2, the J gene TRBJ1-5; D remains unclear. The CDR3 runs to 14 residues. V lost 7 bases and J lost 0, with 10 bases in between. Germline-derived CDR1 and CDR2 are SNHLY and FYNNEI. The CDR3 DNA follows: TGTGCCAGCACGAAAACATATAGCAATCAGCCCCAGCATTTT. Amino acid sequence: CASTKTYSNQPQHF.

This clonotype has at least ten counts. This chain links TRBV9 with TRBJ2-1, with 8 bases matching TRBD1. The germline V gene encodes CDR1 SGDLS and CDR2 YYNGEE. The CDR3 contains 15 residues. V gave up 0 bases and J gave up 5 bases; unmatched junction bases: 4. The CDR3 loop is CASSVAGQVNNEQFF. CDR3 DNA: TGTGCCAGCAGCGTAGCGGGACAGGTGAACAATGAGCAGTTCTTC.

In its sample, this clonotype was seen many times. The J gene is TRBJ1-1, the V gene TRBV29-1, with a possible D match to TRBD1 (5 bases). The germline V and J ends were trimmed by 4 bases and 0 bases, with 9 bases remaining between them. Per the germline V gene, CDR1 is SQVTM and CDR2 is ANQGSEA. This CDR3 spans 13 amino acids. CDR3 residues: CSVAEGLNTEAFF. The CDR3 DNA follows: TGCAGCGTTGCGGAGGGGTTGAACACTGAAGCTTTCTTT. Full variable domain (rest looked up from reference TRBV29-1 and TRBJ1-1): SAVISQKPSRDICQRGTSLTIQCQVDSQVTMMFWYRQQPGQSLTLIATANQGSEATYESGFVIDKFPISRPNLTFSTLTVSNMSPEDSSIYLCSVAEGLNTEAFFGQGTRLTVV.

This clonotype was counted ten times or more. The J gene is TRBJ1-6, the V gene TRBV5-5; D possibly corresponds to TRBD1 (6 bases). CDR3 length: 15 residues. From germline, CDR1 is SGHKS and CDR2 YYEKEE (reference sequence). Trimming shortened V by 4 bases and J by 9 bases, and 17 bases separated the two germline ends. The CDR3 loop is CASSQTGTRSSPLHF. DNA of the CDR3: TGTGCCAGCAGCCAGACCGGGACAAGGAGTTCACCCCTCCACTTT.

This clonotype occurred many times. The J gene is TRBJ1-1, the V gene TRBV6-8; D remains unclear. V was pared by 7 bases and J by 5 bases, with 17 bases between. Germline V gene data show CDR1 as MNHGY and CDR2 as SAAAGT. The CDR3 is 14 amino acids. The CDR3 spells CASNQEFVGTEAFF. As DNA, the CDR3 is TGTGCCAGCAACCAGGAGTTTGTAGGGACTGAAGCTTTCTTT.

This clonotype turned up a few times. The V call is TRBV5-5, the J call TRBJ1-5; D remains ambiguous. V was shortened by 2 bases and J by 4 bases, with 4 bases between the two germline ends. Germline-derived CDR1 and CDR2 are SGHKS and YYEKEE (reference sequence). The CDR3 is made up of 12 amino acids. CDR3 in amino acids: CASSFTNQPQHF. The CDR3 coding sequence is TGTGCCAGCAGCTTCACGAATCAGCCCCAGCATTTT.

There are many counts of this clonotype. The gene calls are TRBV7-2 and TRBJ2-6, with D possibly TRBD2 on 5 matching bases. The germline V gene encodes CDR1 SGHTA and CDR2 FQGNSA. The CDR3 is made up of 17 amino acids. V was trimmed by 7 bases and J by 0 bases, leaving 16 bases between them. The CDR3 DNA reads as TGTGCCAGCACCCTCCGTCCACTAGACTCTGGGGCCAACGTCCTGACTTTC. This encodes CASTLRPLDSGANVLTF. Full variable domain (outside the CDR3, taken from reference TRBV7-2 and TRBJ2-6): GAGVSQSPSNKVTEKGKDVELRCDPISGHTALYWYRQSLGQGLEFLIYFQGNSAPDKSGLPSDRFSAERTGGSVSTLTIQRTQQEDSAVYLCASTLRPLDSGANVLTFGAGSRLTVL.

A few counts support this clonotype. The chain carries TRBV20-1 and TRBJ2-7; D gene unclear. Trimming pared 7 bases from V and 7 bases from J, leaving 23 bases between. The length of the CDR3 is 14 residues. Germline V CDR1 and CDR2: DFQATT, SNEGSKA (reference sequence). The CDR3 sequence: CSGSPDTSKWEQYF. CDR3 nucleotides: TGCAGTGGATCGCCGGATACTTCTAAGTGGGAGCAGTACTTC.

This clonotype was counted between two and nine times. The chain links TRBV18 to TRBJ2-3, with 7 bases aligning to TRBD1. The germline V gene has CDR1 KGHSH and CDR2 LQKENI. Unmatched junction bases numbered 3, after V lost 3 bases and J lost 0 bases. The CDR3 extends over 15 amino acids. The CDR3 sequence: CASSPTGQSTDTQYF. Written as DNA, the CDR3 is TGTGCCAGCTCACCCACGGGACAGAGCACAGATACGCAGTATTTT.

This clonotype was counted ten times or more. V usage is TRBV20-1 and J usage is TRBJ2-3; a weak D match, TRBD2 (5 bases). CDR3 size: 16 residues. Per the germline V gene, CDR1 is DFQATT and CDR2 is SNEGSKA (reference sequence). V was clipped by 1 base and J by 0 bases, with 14 bases between them. The CDR3 spells CSARGTGRTSTDTQYF. The DNA for the CDR3 is TGCAGTGCTAGAGGGACTGGTAGAACTAGCACAGATACGCAGTATTTT.

Many counts were recorded for this clonotype. The chain couples TRBV7-2 to TRBJ2-3; D uncertain. There are 12 residues in the CDR3. CDR1 is SGHTA, CDR2 FQGNSA, per germline. The V gene lost 4 bases and the J gene lost 3 bases, with 5 bases spanning the gap. The CDR3 coding sequence is TGTGCCAGCAGCTCCACGACAGATACGCAGTATTTT. Amino acids: CASSSTTDTQYF.

There are a few counts of this clonotype. V usage is TRBV2 and J usage is TRBJ2-1, with D unresolved. CDR1 is SNHLY and CDR2 is FYNNEI in the germline V gene. The CDR3 covers 12 residues. V shed 3 bases and J shed 7 bases, with 7 bases lying between them. CDR3 in amino acids: CASSEILNEQFF. The CDR3 region has the DNA TGTGCCAGCAGTGAGATTTTAAATGAGCAGTTCTTC.

This clonotype has just a few counts. The chain employs TRBV27 and TRBJ1-3, with D hard to call. This CDR3 contains 13 residues. Germline-derived CDR1 and CDR2 are MNHEY and SMNVEV (reference sequence). Trimming removed 4 bases at V and 8 bases at J, with 12 bases between. The chain's CDR3 is CASSSWKLDTIYF. DNA for the CDR3: TGTGCCAGCAGTTCCTGGAAGTTGGACACCATATATTTT.

This chain connects TRBV7-2 to TRBJ2-7; 12 nucleotides line up with TRBD2. CDR1 and CDR2 (germline): SGHTA, FQGNSA. The V segment lost 6 bases and the J segment 3 bases; nucleotides outside the gene matches: 6. The CDR3 runs to 15 residues. CDR3 loop: CASRPGLAGFYEQYF. The CDR3 DNA follows: TGTGCCAGCAGGCCCGGACTAGCGGGGTTCTACGAGCAGTACTTC.

As for this clonotype: This may arise from a read error, as a much more abundant clone is one base away. CDR3 sequence reads: CSGREGGGNTEAFF. Here the CDR3 DNA reads TGCAGTGGTAGAGAGGGGGGAGGGAACACTGAAGCTTTCTTT. The chain has TRBV20-1 and TRBJ1-1; D may be TRBD1 (6 bases). The CDR3 totals 14 residues. Germline lookup yields CDR1 DFQATT and CDR2 SNEGSKA (reference sequence).

This clonotype was seen ten or more times. The chain carries TRBV18 and TRBJ1-2; D unclear. In germline, CDR1 is KGHSH, CDR2 LQKENI. Trimming left V 3 bases short and J 6 bases short, with 11 bases between. The CDR3 spans 13 residues. CDR3 DNA: TGTGCCAGCTCACCTGGCGGAATGGATGGCTACACCTTC. This encodes CASSPGGMDGYTF.

This clonotype is judged medium-sized. The CDR3, as DNA: TGTGCCAGCAGCTCCTCCGACAGGGACACTCAGCCCCAGCATTTT. Amino acid sequence: CASSSSDRDTQPQHF. The chain combines TRBV7-9 with TRBJ1-5, with 7 bases fitting TRBD1. Germline V gives CDR1 SEHNR, CDR2 FQNEAQ (reference sequence). The CDR3 length is 15 residues. The trim removed 4 bases at V and 6 bases at J, leaving 9 bases unmatched.

This clonotype was seen at least ten times. This CDR3 is CASSLGQLETQYF. The CDR3, as DNA: TGTGCCAGCAGCTTAGGACAACTGGAGACCCAGTACTTC. The chain recombines TRBV7-9 with TRBJ2-5, with unresolved D. This CDR3 comprises 13 residues. Germline V CDR1 and CDR2: SEHNR, FQNEAQ (reference sequence). V lost 1 base, J lost 5 bases, and 8 bases lay in between.

This clonotype was found many times. The V and J genes are TRBV6-6 and TRBJ2-5; the D gene could be TRBD1 or TRBD2 (5 bases each). Germline loops: CDR1 MNHNY, CDR2 SVGAGI (reference sequence). V lost 7 bases, J lost 9 bases, and 21 bases lay in between. This CDR3 is 14 amino acids long. CDR3 DNA sequence: TGTGCCAGCACCAAACCAGGGACCCCGGAGGCCCAGTACTTC. It is translated as CASTKPGTPEAQYF.

This clonotype was counted at least ten times. The chain links TRBV5-1 to TRBJ2-1; either TRBD1 or TRBD2 may fit D (5 bases each). CDR1 and CDR2 (germline): SGHRS, YFSETQ. CDR3 size: 12 residues. Trimming left V 2 bases short and J 8 bases short, with 8 bases between. Here the CDR3 DNA reads TGCGCCAGCAGCTTAGGGACGGATGAGCAGTTCTTC. Translated, it gives CASSLGTDEQFF.

This clonotype was observed a few times. The chain links TRBV10-3 to TRBJ1-1; TRBD1 aligns across 9 bases. The CDR3 consists of 17 residues. Trimming at V came to 6 bases and at J to 0 bases, leaving 11 bases not matched to a gene. Germline loops: CDR1 ENHRY, CDR2 SYGVKD. CDR3 amino acids: CAISSDRGFRMNTEAFF. DNA for the CDR3: TGTGCCATCAGCTCCGACAGGGGGTTTAGGATGAACACTGAAGCTTTCTTT.

In this sample, this clonotype turned up a few times. The chain has TRBV11-2 and TRBJ2-3; D ambiguous. The V gene's germline CDR1 is SGHAT and CDR2 FQNNGV. The CDR3 covers 12 residues. V lost 7 bases to trimming and J lost 11 bases, with 16 bases between them. This CDR3 is CASKAAVPRQYF. The CDR3 nucleotides are TGTGCCAGCAAGGCTGCGGTCCCTAGGCAGTATTTT.

This clonotype appeared a few times. The chain is built from TRBV5-1 and TRBJ1-3; D unresolved. Per germline, CDR1 SGHRS and CDR2 YFSETQ. The CDR3 runs 18 residues. Trimming removed 1 base at V and 0 bases at J, with 17 bases between. The CDR3 spells CASSLRATTSTSGNTIYF. The CDR3 region has the DNA TGCGCCAGCAGCTTGAGGGCCACTACCTCAACCTCTGGAAACACCATATATTTT.

This clonotype has more than one count but fewer than ten. V gene TRBV28 combines with J gene TRBJ1-1, with 9 bases matching TRBD1. The CDR3 consists of 16 residues. The J segment lost 3 bases and the V segment lost 9 bases, leaving 14 bases of the junction unmatched. The V gene's germline CDR1 is MDHEN and CDR2 SYDVKM. The CDR3 bases are TGTGCCAGTATTACAGGGGGCGCGTCCTTGGACACTGAAGCTTTCTTT. Its translation: CASITGGASLDTEAFF.

This clonotype was observed many times. This chain links TRBV4-3 with TRBJ1-5, with no clear D. V was trimmed by 1 base and J by 7 bases, leaving 8 bases between them. The CDR3 extends over 13 amino acids. The germline gives CDR1 LGHNA, CDR2 YSLEER. The CDR3 loop is CASSQGLDQPQHF. In DNA form, the CDR3 reads TGCGCCAGCAGCCAAGGTTTAGACCAGCCCCAGCATTTT.